The rows below give T cell receptor beta chains drawn from one sample of a study of identical twins. TCRdb used MiXCR to reprocess the 5' RACE reads, holding one entry per CDR3 protein. The sample shows hundreds of thousands of distinct CDR3 sequences, around 21% of them seen only once. These data are also associated with another study on T cells expressing NK-cell markers.

Sequenced sample: PBMCs. All receptors derive from a woman younger than 35 in good health. CDR3s include the opening cysteine and the closing phenylalanine or tryptophan. Fields, in order: D gene, clone size, J gene, V gene, CDR3 length, CDR3 DNA, CDR3 protein. The D gene is left open where the match is weak. Expanded clones get a size class; other rows say once, few or many, or leave the size out.

d_call: TRBD1
clone_size: .
j_call: TRBJ1-5
v_call: TRBV20-1
cdr3_length: 15
cdr3_nt: TGCAGTGCTAGAAAAACCGGGACAGAAAATCAGCCCCAGCATTTT
cdr3_aa: CSARKTGTENQPQHF

d_call: .
clone_size: few
j_call: TRBJ2-3
v_call: TRBV5-6
cdr3_length: 16
cdr3_nt: TGTGCCAGCAGCTTGATCCGATTGATAAAAACAGATACGCAGTATTTT
cdr3_aa: CASSLIRLIKTDTQYF

d_call: .
clone_size: .
j_call: TRBJ2-1
v_call: TRBV24-1
cdr3_length: 15
cdr3_nt: TGTGCCACCAGTGATTCTACCGGGACTCGTAATGAGCAGTTCTTC
cdr3_aa: CATSDSTGTRNEQFF

d_call: .
clone_size: .
j_call: TRBJ1-6
v_call: TRBV27
cdr3_length: 14
cdr3_nt: TGTGCCAGCAGTTTACCGGCCCTTAATTCACCCCTCCACTTT
cdr3_aa: CASSLPALNSPLHF

d_call: .
clone_size: .
j_call: TRBJ2-1
v_call: TRBV7-2
cdr3_length: 15
cdr3_nt: TGTGCCAGCAGCTTAGGCGGGGCTCAGGGGGATGAGCAGTTCTTC
cdr3_aa: CASSLGGAQGDEQFF

d_call: .
clone_size: many
j_call: TRBJ2-1
v_call: TRBV7-2
cdr3_length: 14
cdr3_nt: TGTGCCAGCAGGGGACTTAGCTCCTACAATGAGCAGTTCTTC
cdr3_aa: CASRGLSSYNEQFF

d_call: .
clone_size: .
j_call: TRBJ2-5
v_call: TRBV5-6
cdr3_length: 14
cdr3_nt: TGTGCCAGCAGCTGGGGGACGAGGGGAGAGACCCAGTACTTC
cdr3_aa: CASSWGTRGETQYF

d_call: TRBD1
clone_size: few
j_call: TRBJ2-7
v_call: TRBV20-1
cdr3_length: 14
cdr3_nt: TGCAGTGCCATCCTAGGGGGGACAGGCAACGAGCAGTACTTC
cdr3_aa: CSAILGGTGNEQYF

d_call: .
clone_size: .
j_call: TRBJ2-1
v_call: TRBV4-3
cdr3_length: 15
cdr3_nt: TGCGCCAGCTCGGTGGGAGATTTGTCCTACAATGAGCAGTTCTTC
cdr3_aa: CASSVGDLSYNEQFF

d_call: .
clone_size: .
j_call: TRBJ2-5
v_call: TRBV6-2/TRBV6-3
cdr3_length: 14
cdr3_nt: TGTGCCAGCAGTTACATCTACGCAGAAGGGACCCAGTACTTC
cdr3_aa: CASSYIYAEGTQYF

d_call: .
clone_size: few
j_call: TRBJ1-6
v_call: TRBV20-1
cdr3_length: 12
cdr3_nt: TGCAGTGCTAGAGACGGGAATTCACCCCTCCACTTT
cdr3_aa: CSARDGNSPLHF

d_call: .
clone_size: few
j_call: TRBJ2-1
v_call: TRBV29-1
cdr3_length: 15
cdr3_nt: TGCAGCGTCTCTAAGCGGAGAGTCTCCTACAATGAGCAGTTCTTC
cdr3_aa: CSVSKRRVSYNEQFF

d_call: TRBD2
clone_size: few
j_call: TRBJ2-7
v_call: TRBV11-3
cdr3_length: 14
cdr3_nt: TGTGCCAGCAGCTTGGGACTAGTCGGCGTTCGGCAGTACTTC
cdr3_aa: CASSLGLVGVRQYF

d_call: .
clone_size: few
j_call: TRBJ1-3
v_call: TRBV5-1
cdr3_length: 14
cdr3_nt: TGCGCCAGCAGCTTCGGTAACTCTGGAAACACCATATATTTT
cdr3_aa: CASSFGNSGNTIYF

d_call: .
clone_size: .
j_call: TRBJ1-2
v_call: TRBV12-3/TRBV12-4
cdr3_length: 15
cdr3_nt: TGTGCCAGCAGTTCTGGGGGACACCCGAACTATGGCTACACCTTC
cdr3_aa: CASSSGGHPNYGYTF

d_call: TRBD1
clone_size: .
j_call: TRBJ2-7
v_call: TRBV7-7
cdr3_length: 13
cdr3_nt: TGTGCTAGCAGCCTCCATCAGGGGGCCGAGCAGTACTTC
cdr3_aa: CASSLHQGAEQYF

d_call: TRBD2
clone_size: .
j_call: TRBJ2-2
v_call: TRBV5-1
cdr3_length: 15
cdr3_nt: TGCGCCACCCGAACCAGCGGGAGAGGTACCGGGGAGCTGTTTTTT
cdr3_aa: CATRTSGRGTGELFF

d_call: .
clone_size: .
j_call: TRBJ2-1
v_call: TRBV15
cdr3_length: 17
cdr3_nt: TGTGCCACCAGCAGACAGGAGAGACTACGGGTGAGGAATGAGCAGTTCTTC
cdr3_aa: CATSRQERLRVRNEQFF

d_call: .
clone_size: .
j_call: TRBJ2-3
v_call: TRBV7-9
cdr3_length: 13
cdr3_nt: TGTGCCAGCAGCTGGATTGAGGCAGATACGCAGTATTTT
cdr3_aa: CASSWIEADTQYF

d_call: .
clone_size: .
j_call: TRBJ1-3
v_call: TRBV7-2
cdr3_length: 17
cdr3_nt: TGTGCCAGCAGCTTAGTGGGAGGGCTCCCTTCTGGAAACACCATATATTTT
cdr3_aa: CASSLVGGLPSGNTIYF

d_call: .
clone_size: few
j_call: TRBJ2-5
v_call: TRBV2
cdr3_length: 15
cdr3_nt: TGTGCCAGCAGTGATCGGACCTCCGACGGAGAGACCCAGTACTTC
cdr3_aa: CASSDRTSDGETQYF

d_call: .
clone_size: .
j_call: TRBJ2-7
v_call: TRBV12-3/TRBV12-4
cdr3_length: 14
cdr3_nt: TGTGCCAGCAGTTGGGGGGGCGAGTCCTACGAGCAGTACTTC
cdr3_aa: CASSWGGESYEQYF

d_call: .
clone_size: few
j_call: TRBJ2-7
v_call: TRBV9
cdr3_length: 14
cdr3_nt: TGTGCCAGCAGCGTAGGCCGGTTTTCCTACGAGCAGTACTTC
cdr3_aa: CASSVGRFSYEQYF

d_call: .
clone_size: many
j_call: TRBJ1-1
v_call: TRBV12-3/TRBV12-4
cdr3_length: 13
cdr3_nt: TGTGCCAGCAGTGCTGGAGTGAACACTGAAGCTTTCTTT
cdr3_aa: CASSAGVNTEAFF

d_call: .
clone_size: .
j_call: TRBJ1-4
v_call: TRBV12-3/TRBV12-4
cdr3_length: 14
cdr3_nt: TGTGCCAGCACTTACCTGGGAACTAATGAAAAACTGTTTTTT
cdr3_aa: CASTYLGTNEKLFF

d_call: .
clone_size: many
j_call: TRBJ1-2
v_call: TRBV10-3
cdr3_length: 14
cdr3_nt: TGTGCCATCAGTTCAAATCCTCAGGGTGGTCGTATCTCCTTC
cdr3_aa: CAISSNPQGGRISF

d_call: TRBD2
clone_size: .
j_call: TRBJ2-4
v_call: TRBV12-5
cdr3_length: 15
cdr3_nt: TGTGCTAGTGGTCCTAGCGGGAGGGCGGCAAACATTCAGTACTTC
cdr3_aa: CASGPSGRAANIQYF

d_call: TRBD1
clone_size: many
j_call: TRBJ1-1
v_call: TRBV7-9
cdr3_length: 13
cdr3_nt: TGTGCCAGCAGCTTAGGGACAGGGGTTGAAGCTTTCTTT
cdr3_aa: CASSLGTGVEAFF

d_call: .
clone_size: few
j_call: TRBJ2-1
v_call: TRBV24-1
cdr3_length: 15
cdr3_nt: TGTGCCACCAGTGACCCTCGGGCTAGCAGTGGTGAGCAGTTCTTC
cdr3_aa: CATSDPRASSGEQFF